Here is one T cell receptor beta chain with its context. What it binds is not known. The CDR3 is made up of 15 amino acids. Per the germline V gene, CDR1 is SNHLY and CDR2 is FYNNEI. Trimming took 3 bases from V and 0 from J, leaving 12 bases between them. This sample is drawn from a study of cytomegalovirus exposure and HLA in healthy donors. Study outcomes and limitations: Most subjects had HLA-A and HLA-B alleles reportedly predicted accurately by TCR beta sequences. Many donors shared some public TCRs, even though most TCR sequences were rare. Among TCR beta chains, those listed as cytomegalovirus-associated numbered around 160.

Researchers ran the PCR with 60 Vbeta and 13 Jbeta primers. Assay: immunoSEQ multiplex PCR; the TCRdb copy retains only in-frame clones and omits some. Of approximately 140,000 clones listed, 79% are singletons. The sample consisted of PBMCs. The V call is TRBV2, the J call TRBJ2-7, with D possibly matching TRBD2 (6 bases). The receptor's source is a female donor in good health and CMV-seronegative. The CDR3 bases are TGTGCCAGCAGTGAGGGGGACTCCCACTCCTACGAGCAGTACTTC. Residues: CASSEGDSHSYEQYF. Filled out from reference TRBV2 and TRBJ2-7, the complete variable domain reads EPEVTQTPSHQVTQMGQEVILRCVPISNHLYFYWYRQILGQKVEFLVSFYNNEISEKSEIFDDQFSVERPDGSNFTLKIRSTKLEDSAMYFCASSEGDSHSYEQYFGPGTRLTVT.